The following is a T cell receptor beta chain sequence with its context. This record comes from a study of monozygotic twins with inflammatory bowel disease. TCRdb re-called the 5' RACE reads and shows each CDR3 protein once, DNA omitted. This sample's clone table lists 200,000 to 250,000 distinct CDR3 sequences. The CDR3 sequence is 19 residues long. Germline values: CDR1 DFQATT, CDR2 SNEGSKA (reference sequence). This clonotype originated in a human donor with ulcerative colitis or Crohn's disease, or a healthy co-twin of an affected twin (not recorded which). Sequenced sample: blood. This chain links TRBV20-1 with TRBJ2-3; TCRdb outputs TRBD2, but without DNA this stays unchecked. The CDR3 region is CSARLGGLARLPSTDTQYF.